Listed here are 8 T cell receptor beta chains from one sample, sequenced in a study of monozygotic twins with cystic fibrosis. Assay used: immunoSEQ multiplex PCR; TCRdb lists only in-frame clones, some missing. The sample has about 20,000 clones; roughly 89% are singletons. Sequenced input: blood. These TCRs come from a woman in her 30s with cystic fibrosis.

This chain connects TRBV5-1 to TRBJ1-2, with 10 positions matching TRBD1. CDR1 is SGHRS, CDR2 YFSETQ, per germline. The CDR3 is 13 residues long. The ends lost 4 bases at V and 8 bases at J; junction bases unmatched: 5. The DNA for the CDR3 is TGCGCCAGCAGCCCCGGGACAGGGGAGGGCTACACCTTC. Translation gives CASSPGTGEGYTF.

This clone has a handful of counts. This chain uses TRBV5-5 with TRBJ1-6, with TRBD1 matching over 7 bases. There are 14 residues in the CDR3. V dropped 4 bases and J dropped 7; count of bases not matched to a gene: 5. Germline V gives CDR1 SGHKS, CDR2 YYEKEE (reference sequence). CDR3 bases: TGTGCCAGCAGCACCAGACAGGGAAATTCACCCCTCCACTTT. Its translation is CASSTRQGNSPLHF.

V usage is TRBV23-1 and J usage is TRBJ2-1; D not certain. TRBV23-1 carries the ORF label, with uncertain function. The germline V and J ends were trimmed by 11 bases and 12 bases, with 11 bases remaining between them. There are 9 residues in the CDR3. This CDR3 is CAPHLGQFF. The CDR3 nucleotides are TGCGCCCCCCATTTAGGGCAGTTCTTC.

The chain employs TRBV2 and TRBJ2-7; D gene ambiguous. CDR3 length: 14 residues. V was shortened by 3 bases and J by 3 bases, with 12 bases between the two germline ends. In germline, CDR1 is SNHLY, CDR2 FYNNEI. In DNA, the CDR3 is TGTGCCAGCAGTGATGAGGCCGCCATCTACGAGCAGTACTTC. The encoded protein is CASSDEAAIYEQYF.

This chain connects TRBV7-2 to TRBJ1-5; a weak D match, TRBD1 (6 bases). The CDR3 has 14 amino acids. Germline V gives CDR1 SGHTA, CDR2 FQGNSA. With 2 bases removed from V and 5 bases from J, the gap between germline ends came to 10 bases. In DNA form, the CDR3 reads TGTGCCAGCAGCTTATCAGGGGCCGATCAGCCCCAGCATTTT. Residues: CASSLSGADQPQHF.

The CDR3 sequence: CATKGGGILYF. CDR3 nucleotides: TGTGCCACCAAAGGGGGGGGCATTCTGTACTTC. The chain employs TRBV10-3 and TRBJ2-7; tentatively, D is TRBD2 (7 bases). V was cut by 10 bases and J by 12 bases, with 19 bases left in between. The CDR3 loop spans 11 amino acids. Germline values: CDR1 ENHRY, CDR2 SYGVKD.

The rearrangement uses TRBV11-2 and TRBJ2-3; weak D call: TRBD2 (7 bases). The CDR3 contains 15 residues. Germline V gene lookup returns CDR1 SGHAT and CDR2 FQNNGV. Trimming stripped 7 bases from V and 4 bases from J, with 18 bases between. The DNA of the CDR3 is TGTGCCAGCACCATTAGTGGGGGGGCCCCAGATACGCAGTATTTT. Translation gives CASTISGGAPDTQYF.

The genes are TRBV5-6 and TRBJ1-2, with 9 bases lining up with TRBD1. V was pared by 4 bases and J by 6 bases, with 7 bases of the junction left unmatched. The CDR3 is made up of 14 amino acids. Germline values: CDR1 SGHDT, CDR2 YYEEEE. CDR3 bases: TGTGCCAGCAGCGCCGGACAGGGGCCAGATGGCTACACCTTC. Translated, it gives CASSAGQGPDGYTF. The entire variable domain, with the rest obtained from reference TRBV5-6 and TRBJ1-2, is as follows: DAGVTQSPTHLIKTRGQQVTLRCSPKSGHDTVSWYQQALGQGPQFIFQYYEEEERQRGNFPDRFSGHQFPNYSSELNVNALLLGDSALYLCASSAGQGPDGYTFGSGTRLTVV.